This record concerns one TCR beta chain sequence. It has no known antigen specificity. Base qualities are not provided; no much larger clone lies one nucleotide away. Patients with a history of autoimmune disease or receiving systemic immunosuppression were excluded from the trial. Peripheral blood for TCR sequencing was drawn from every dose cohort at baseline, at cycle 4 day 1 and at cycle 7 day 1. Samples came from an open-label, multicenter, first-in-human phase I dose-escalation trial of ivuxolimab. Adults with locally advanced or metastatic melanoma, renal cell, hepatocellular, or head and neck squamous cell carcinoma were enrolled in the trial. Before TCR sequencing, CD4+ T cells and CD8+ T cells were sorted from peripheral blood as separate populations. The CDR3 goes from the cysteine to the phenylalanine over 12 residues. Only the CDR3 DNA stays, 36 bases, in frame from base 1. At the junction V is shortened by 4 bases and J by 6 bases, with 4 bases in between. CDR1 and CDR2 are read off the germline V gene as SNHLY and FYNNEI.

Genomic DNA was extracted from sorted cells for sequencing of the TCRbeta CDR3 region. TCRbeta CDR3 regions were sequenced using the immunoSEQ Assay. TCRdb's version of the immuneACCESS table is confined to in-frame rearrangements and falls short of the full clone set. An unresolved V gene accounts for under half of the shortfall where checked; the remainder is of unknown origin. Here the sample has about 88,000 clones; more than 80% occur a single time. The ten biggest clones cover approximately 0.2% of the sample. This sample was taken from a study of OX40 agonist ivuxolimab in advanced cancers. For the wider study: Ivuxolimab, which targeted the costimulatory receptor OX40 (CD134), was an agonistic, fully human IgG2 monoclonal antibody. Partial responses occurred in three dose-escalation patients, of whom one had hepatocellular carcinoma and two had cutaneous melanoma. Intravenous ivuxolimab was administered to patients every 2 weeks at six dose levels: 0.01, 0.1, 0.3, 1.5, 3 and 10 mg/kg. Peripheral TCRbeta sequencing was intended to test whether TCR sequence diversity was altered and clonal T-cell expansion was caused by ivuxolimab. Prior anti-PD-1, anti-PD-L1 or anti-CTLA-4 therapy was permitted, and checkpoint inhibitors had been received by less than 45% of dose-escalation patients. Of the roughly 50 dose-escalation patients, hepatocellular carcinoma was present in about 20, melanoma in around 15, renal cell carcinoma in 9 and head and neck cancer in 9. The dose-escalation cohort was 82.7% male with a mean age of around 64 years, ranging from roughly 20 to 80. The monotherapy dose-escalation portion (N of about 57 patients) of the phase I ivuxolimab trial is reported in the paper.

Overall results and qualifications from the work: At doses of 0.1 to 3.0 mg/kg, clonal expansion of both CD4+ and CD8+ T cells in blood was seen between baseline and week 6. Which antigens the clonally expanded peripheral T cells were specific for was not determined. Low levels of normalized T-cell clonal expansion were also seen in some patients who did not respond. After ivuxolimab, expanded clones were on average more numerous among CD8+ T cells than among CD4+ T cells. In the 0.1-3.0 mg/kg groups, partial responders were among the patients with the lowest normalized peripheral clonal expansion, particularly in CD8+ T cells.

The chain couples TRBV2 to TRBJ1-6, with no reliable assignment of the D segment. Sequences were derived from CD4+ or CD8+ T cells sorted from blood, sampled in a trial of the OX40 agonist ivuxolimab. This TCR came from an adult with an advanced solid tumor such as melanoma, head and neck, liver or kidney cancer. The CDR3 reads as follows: CASSVVNSPLHF. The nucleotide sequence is TGTGCCAGCAGTGTTGTTAATTCACCCCTCCACTTT. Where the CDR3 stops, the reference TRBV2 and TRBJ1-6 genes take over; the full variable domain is EPEVTQTPSHQVTQMGQEVILRCVPISNHLYFYWYRQILGQKVEFLVSFYNNEISEKSEIFDDQFSVERPDGSNFTLKIRSTKLEDSAMYFCASSVVNSPLHFGNGTRLTVT.